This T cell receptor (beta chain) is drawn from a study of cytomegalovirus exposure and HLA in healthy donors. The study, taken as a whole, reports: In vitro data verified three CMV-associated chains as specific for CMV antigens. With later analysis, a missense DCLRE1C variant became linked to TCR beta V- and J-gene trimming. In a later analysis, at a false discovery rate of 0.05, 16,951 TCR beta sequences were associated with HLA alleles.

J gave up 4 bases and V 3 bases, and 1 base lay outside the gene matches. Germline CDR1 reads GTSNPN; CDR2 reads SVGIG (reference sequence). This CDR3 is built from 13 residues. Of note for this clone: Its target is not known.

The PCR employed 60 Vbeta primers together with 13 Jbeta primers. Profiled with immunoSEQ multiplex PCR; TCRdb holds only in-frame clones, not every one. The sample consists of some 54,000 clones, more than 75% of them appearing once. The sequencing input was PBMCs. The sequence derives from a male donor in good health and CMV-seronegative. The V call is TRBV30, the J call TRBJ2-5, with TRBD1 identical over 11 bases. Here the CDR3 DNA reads TGTGCCTGGAGAGGGACAGGGGGAGAGACCCAGTACTTC. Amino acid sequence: CAWRGTGGETQYF.